A single sample is the source of the 10 T cell receptor beta chains below, sequenced in a study of graft-versus-host responses after intestinal transplantation. Sequencing was performed with immunoSEQ multiplex PCR; in TCRdb, only in-frame clones are kept and a portion is missing. The sample yields tens of thousands of clones, roughly 90% seen once. These TCRs' antigens remain unknown. Sequences were derived from unstimulated CD8+ T cells sorted from spleen or lymph node cells, sampled before transplant. Source of these receptors: a human donor who was the organ donor for an intestinal transplant.

The chain couples TRBV9 to TRBJ2-1, with TRBD2 matching over 11 bases. Germline V gives CDR1 SGDLS, CDR2 YYNGEE. There are 16 residues in the CDR3. Trimming cost V 4 bases and J 5 bases; bases outside gene matches: 8. The CDR3 loop is CASSPRGTSGDNEQFF. The CDR3 region has the DNA TGTGCCAGCAGCCCTCGCGGGACTAGCGGCGACAATGAGCAGTTCTTC. The full variable domain, completed using reference TRBV9 and TRBJ2-1, is DSGVTQTPKHLITATGQRVTLRCSPRSGDLSVYWYQQSLDQGLQFLIQYYNGEERAKGNILERFSAQQFPDLHSELNLSSLELGDSALYFCASSPRGTSGDNEQFFGPGTRLTVL.

The CDR3: CASSSGTSGLVPENIQYF. CDR3 in DNA: TGTGCCAGCAGCTCCGGGACTAGCGGGTTAGTTCCCGAAAACATTCAGTACTTC. V usage is TRBV11-1 and J usage is TRBJ2-4; 12 nucleotides match TRBD2. The V and J ends lost 4 bases and 5 bases, in that order; junction bases with no gene match: 12. This CDR3 is built from 18 residues. Germline lookup yields CDR1 SGHAT and CDR2 FQDESV (reference sequence).

The CDR3 DNA reads TGTGCCAGCAGCCCAGTGGGGGGGGACCATGAGCAGTTCTTC. Protein sequence: CASSPVGGDHEQFF. The rearrangement uses TRBV7-3 and TRBJ2-1; TRBD2 matches at 7 bases. V was pared by 5 bases and J by 8 bases, with 9 bases of the junction left unmatched. This CDR3 has 14 amino acids. The V gene's germline CDR1 is SGHTA and CDR2 FQGTGA.

Here the CDR3 reads CASSGQESRGGEQFF. In DNA, the CDR3 is TGTGCCAGCAGCGGACAGGAAAGTCGAGGTGGTGAGCAGTTCTTC. The rearrangement joins TRBV9 to TRBJ2-1; D might be TRBD1 (6 bases). Germline lookup yields CDR1 SGDLS and CDR2 YYNGEE. V dropped 3 bases and J dropped 9 bases, with 19 bases sitting between them. CDR3 length equals 15 residues.

The V call is TRBV9, the J call TRBJ2-1; 10 bases are a match to TRBD2. The length of the CDR3 is 14 residues. J lost 4 bases, V lost 7 bases, and 5 bases had no gene match. CDR1 and CDR2 (germline): SGDLS, YYNGEE. DNA for the CDR3: TGTGCCAGCGGTACTAGCGGGGAATACAATGAGCAGTTCTTC. The encoded protein is CASGTSGEYNEQFF.

This sequence joins TRBV28 and TRBJ2-3; no reliable D call. This CDR3 spans 14 amino acids. Germline CDR1 and CDR2: MDHEN and SYDVKM. Trimming removed 3 bases from V and 2 bases from J, with 9 bases in between. CDR3 coding DNA: TGTGCCAGCAGTTTGGAGTTGATCACAGATACGCAGTATTTT. It translates to CASSLELITDTQYF. The whole variable domain, filled in from reference TRBV28 and TRBJ2-3, reads DVKVTQSSRYLVKRTGEKVFLECVQDMDHENMFWYRQDPGLGLRLIYFSYDVKMKEKGDIPEGYSVSREKKERFSLILESASTNQTSMYLCASSLELITDTQYFGPGTRLTVL.

The rearrangement uses TRBV18 and TRBJ2-7; D might be TRBD2 (5 bases). The germline V gene has CDR1 KGHSH and CDR2 LQKENI. V was trimmed by 6 bases and J by 4 bases, leaving 16 bases between them. This CDR3 is 14 amino acids long. The CDR3 sequence: CASSHRLARYEQYF. Here the CDR3 DNA reads TGTGCCAGCTCCCATAGGTTAGCGCGGTACGAGCAGTACTTC.

The chain joins TRBV28 to TRBJ2-3, with 7 bases identical to TRBD1. Germline trimming cut 3 bases from V and 2 bases from J; bases unmatched to any gene: 8. The length of the CDR3 is 16 residues. Germline CDR1 MDHEN, CDR2 SYDVKM. The CDR3 sequence: CASSFDPGTVTDTQYF. The CDR3 coding sequence is TGTGCCAGCAGTTTTGATCCTGGGACAGTCACAGATACGCAGTATTTT. The entire variable domain, with the rest obtained from reference TRBV28 and TRBJ2-3, is as follows: DVKVTQSSRYLVKRTGEKVFLECVQDMDHENMFWYRQDPGLGLRLIYFSYDVKMKEKGDIPEGYSVSREKKERFSLILESASTNQTSMYLCASSFDPGTVTDTQYFGPGTRLTVL.

This rearrangement joins TRBV21-1 to TRBJ2-1; TRBD2 was called by the table and not checked on the DNA. TRBV21-1 is labeled a pseudogene. CDR3 length: 18 residues. CDR3 bases: TGTGCCAGCAGCAAAGCGCTAGGGAGCAGACGGAAGTACAATGAGCAGTTCTTC. As protein: CASSKALGSRRKYNEQFF.

The chain couples TRBV7-9 to TRBJ1-2, with D unclear. V was shortened by 7 bases and J by 4 bases, with 10 bases between the two germline ends. Looked up from germline, CDR1 is SEHNR and CDR2 is FQNEAQ (reference sequence). The CDR3 covers 12 residues. The CDR3 DNA reads as TGTGCCAGCAAGCCCGCTTTCTATGGCTACACCTTC. Translating gives CASKPAFYGYTF.